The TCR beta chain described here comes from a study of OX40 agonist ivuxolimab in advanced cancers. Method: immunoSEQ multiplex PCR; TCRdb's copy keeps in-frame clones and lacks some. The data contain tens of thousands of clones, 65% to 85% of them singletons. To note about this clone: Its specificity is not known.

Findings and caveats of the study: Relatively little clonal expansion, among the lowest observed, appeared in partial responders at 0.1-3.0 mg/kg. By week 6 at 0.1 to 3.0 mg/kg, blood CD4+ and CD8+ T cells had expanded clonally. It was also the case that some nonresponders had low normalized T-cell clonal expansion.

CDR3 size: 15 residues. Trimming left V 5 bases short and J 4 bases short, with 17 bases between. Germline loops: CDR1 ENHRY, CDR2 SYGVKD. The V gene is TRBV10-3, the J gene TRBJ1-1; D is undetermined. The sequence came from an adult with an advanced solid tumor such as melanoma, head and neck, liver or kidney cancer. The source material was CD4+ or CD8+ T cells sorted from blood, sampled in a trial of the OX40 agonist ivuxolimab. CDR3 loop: CAISPLGRWGTEAFF. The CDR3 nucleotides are TGTGCCATCAGTCCGCTAGGGAGGTGGGGCACTGAAGCTTTCTTT.